The present T cell receptor (beta chain) was sequenced within a study of CD8+ T cells in alopecia areata. As for the study in general: Tofacitinib administration to treated patients was oral, at 5 to 10 mg twice daily.

Peripheral blood and lesional scalp punch biopsies were taken from alopecia areata patients. Study-level points and caveats: Sequencing of scalp tissue also captures the resident alphabeta T cells of normal skin.

Reverse transcribed after extraction, RNA yielded cDNA as the sequencing template. Method: immunoSEQ multiplex PCR; TCRdb's copy keeps in-frame clones and lacks some. The table includes 150,000 to 200,000 clones, approximately 62% detected once. This clone has only a few counts. Its antigen is unidentified. The sequence was collected from a human donor with alopecia areata. The input for sequencing was CD4+ T cells sorted from blood, taken at week 0.

CDR3 coding DNA: TGCAGCGTTGAACTGGTCGGGGGTAATCAGCCCCAGCATTTT. It codes for CSVELVGGNQPQHF. The J gene is TRBJ1-5, the V gene TRBV29-1; D might be TRBD1 (5 bases). This CDR3 is 14 amino acids long. Germline V gene sequence: CDR1 SQVTM, CDR2 ANQGSEA. V lost 2 bases and J 4 bases, leaving 12 bases between the germline ends.